A selection of T cell receptor beta chains follows, all from one sample in a study of CD8+CD57+ T cells in acquired aplastic anemia. TCRdb used MiXCR to reprocess the reads, holding one entry per CDR3 protein. Of 65,000 to 85,000 distinct CDR3 sequences in the sample, under 65% were seen once. The sample consisted of sorted CD4+, CD8+, or CD8+CD57+ T cells (not recorded which) from PBMCs. The receptors were gathered from a human donor in good health, serving as a control. Each CDR3 is given with its conserved first and last residue. Each record gives: V gene, clone size, J gene, D gene, CDR3 protein, CDR3 DNA. A D gene is named only where the DNA matches it firmly. Clone size, where shown, is once, few, many, or a class for clones that have expanded.

TRBV5-5	many	TRBJ1-1	-	CASSLATEAFF	TGTGCCAGCAGCTTGGCCACTGAAGCTTTCTTT
TRBV10-3	-	TRBJ1-1	-	CAISGNTEAFF	TGTGCCATTTCAGGGAACACTGAAGCTTTCTTT
TRBV5-4	many	TRBJ1-2	-	CASSPLGYGYTF	TGTGCCAGCAGCCCCCTGGGTTATGGCTACACCTTC
TRBV7-6	few	TRBJ2-7	-	CASSSQGSEQYF	TGTGCCAGCAGCTCCCAGGGTTCGGAGCAGTACTTC
TRBV7-8	many	TRBJ2-3	-	CASSSKTGSSTDTQYF	TGTGCCAGCAGCTCGAAGACAGGTTCTAGCACAGATACGCAGTATTTT
TRBV7-3	once	TRBJ2-1	-	CASTGRPDNEQFF	TGTGCCAGCACCGGAAGGCCGGACAATGAGCAGTTCTTC
TRBV5-1	-	TRBJ2-5	TRBD2	CASSSNLAGGPRETQYF	TGCGCCAGCAGCTCGAACTTAGCGGGAGGGCCCCGAGAGACCCAGTACTTC
TRBV9	many	TRBJ2-1	-	CASSTSDSDYNEQFF	TGTGCCAGCAGCACTTCGGACAGCGACTACAATGAGCAGTTCTTC
TRBV10-3	-	TRBJ2-1	TRBD2	CAISDTLAGGPNEQFF	TGTGCCATCAGTGACACCCTAGCGGGGGGCCCCAATGAGCAGTTCTTC
TRBV25-1	once	TRBJ2-3	-	CASSEQVDTQYF	TGTGCCAGCAGTGAACAAGTAGATACGCAGTATTTT
TRBV27	few	TRBJ2-1	TRBD2	CASRPDREGLAENEQFF	TGTGCCAGCAGACCGGACAGGGAGGGACTAGCGGAAAATGAGCAGTTCTTC
TRBV2	many	TRBJ2-5	-	CASSEQRLTRWETQYF	TGTGCCAGCAGTGAACAAAGGCTTACCCGCTGGGAGACCCAGTACTTC
TRBV6-5	many	TRBJ2-7	-	CAIKRSYEQYF	TGTGCGATAAAGCGCTCCTACGAGCAGTACTTC
TRBV13	many	TRBJ1-6	TRBD1	CASSLATGRGLNSPLHF	TGTGCCAGCAGCTTAGCGACGGGAAGGGGGCTTAATTCACCCCTCCACTTT
TRBV10-3	-	TRBJ1-5	-	CAISDSGRQPQHF	TGTGCCATCAGTGACTCCGGGCGTCAGCCCCAGCATTTT
TRBV29-1	-	TRBJ2-3	TRBD2	CSVEDLAGAGDTQYF	TGCAGCGTTGAAGATTTAGCGGGGGCGGGAGATACGCAGTATTTT
TRBV2	-	TRBJ1-4	-	CASSAGTNEKLFF	TGTGCCAGCAGTGCAGGGACTAATGAAAAACTGTTCTTT
TRBV2	-	TRBJ2-1	TRBD2	CASSLAGESSYNEQFF	TGTGCCAGCAGTCTAGCGGGAGAGAGCTCCTACAATGAGCAGTTCTTC
TRBV10-3	-	TRBJ1-5	-	CAISEGQTSNQPQHF	TGTGCCATCAGTGAGGGACAGACTAGCAATCAGCCCCAGCATTTT
TRBV12-3/TRBV12-4	many	TRBJ1-5	TRBD1	CASSVTPGQGDYSNQPQHF	TGTGCCAGCAGCGTTACGCCGGGACAGGGCGACTATAGCAATCAGCCCCAGCATTTT
TRBV10-3	-	TRBJ2-1	TRBD2	CAISGSRAGGSNEQFF	TGTGCCATCAGTGGGTCGAGGGCGGGGGGTTCCAATGAGCAGTTCTTC
TRBV25-1	medium-sized	TRBJ1-5	-	CASSEYIRGQGNQPQHF	TGTGCCAGCAGTGAATATATTCGGGGGCAGGGCAATCAGCCCCAGCATTTT
TRBV2	-	TRBJ2-3	-	CVSSGVVDTQYF	TGTGTCAGCAGTGGAGTTGTGGATACGCAGTATTTT
TRBV10-3	few	TRBJ2-5	TRBD1	CAIKGQEQETQYF	TGTGCCATCAAGGGACAGGAGCAAGAGACCCAGTACTTC
TRBV7-4	-	TRBJ2-5	TRBD1	CASSRQGQETQYF	TGTGCCAGCAGCAGACAGGGGCAGGAGACCCAGTACTTC
TRBV10-3	-	TRBJ1-6	TRBD1	CASRGTGRGSPLHF	TGTGCCAGCAGGGGGACAGGGCGCGGATCACCCCTCCACTTT
TRBV7-3	many	TRBJ1-1	TRBD1	CASSLTGANTEAFF	TGTGCCAGCAGTTTGACAGGGGCTAACACTGAAGCTTTCTTT
TRBV7-8	-	TRBJ2-3	TRBD2	CASSGTSYFPDTQYF	TGTGCCAGCAGTGGGACTAGCTACTTTCCAGATACGCAGTATTTT
TRBV15	-	TRBJ2-5	TRBD2	CATSSGLAGKSYQETQYF	TGTGCCACCAGCAGCGGACTAGCGGGAAAGTCGTACCAAGAGACCCAGTACTTC
TRBV29-1	-	TRBJ2-7	TRBD1	CSFRDRGSYEQYF	TGCAGCTTCCGGGACAGGGGTTCCTACGAGCAGTACTTC
TRBV5-4	many	TRBJ2-1	-	CASSGGTPRRYNEQFF	TGTGCCAGCAGCGGGGGGACTCCCCGTCGGTACAATGAGCAGTTCTTC
TRBV7-9	once	TRBJ1-6	-	CATQEFNSPLHF	TGTGCCACCCAGGAGTTTAATTCACCCCTCCACTTT
TRBV24-1	medium-sized	TRBJ2-3	-	CATSDYLAGTDTQYF	TGTGCCACCAGTGATTATTTGGCAGGCACAGATACGCAGTATTTT
TRBV4-2	-	TRBJ2-3	-	CASSLTSSTDTQYF	TGTGCCAGCAGCCTAACGTCATCCACAGATACGCAGTATTTT
TRBV24-1	-	TRBJ2-1	TRBD1	CATSDPTGDPYNEQFF	TGTGCCACCAGTGACCCGACAGGGGACCCCTACAATGAGCAGTTCTTC
TRBV30	many	TRBJ1-2	-	CAWSVSYGYTF	TGTGCCTGGAGTGTTTCTTATGGCTACACCTTC
TRBV12-3/TRBV12-4	many	TRBJ2-1	-	CASRGQGAPPYNEQFF	TGTGCCAGCAGGGGCCAGGGAGCCCCGCCATACAATGAGCAGTTCTTC
TRBV2	-	TRBJ2-7	TRBD1	CASRDSDSQYF	TGTGCCAGCCGGGACAGCGATTCGCAGTACTTC
TRBV11-1	-	TRBJ1-3	TRBD1	CASSLSSTGPGNTIYF	TGTGCCAGCAGCTTATCTTCGACAGGGCCTGGAAACACCATATATTTT